The following is a T cell receptor beta chain sequence with its context. These data come from a study of cytomegalovirus exposure and HLA in healthy donors. The repertoire was sequenced with immunoSEQ multiplex PCR; TCRdb's copy has only in-frame clones and lacks some. The data show over 200,000 clones, with 88% seen just once and just under 3% held by the top ten. Material for sequencing was PBMCs. The receptor was isolated from a woman younger than 30 in good health and CMV-seronegative.

As DNA, the CDR3 is TGTGCCAGCAGCTTTCTGGCGGGAGACACCGGGGAGCTGTTTTTT. Translating gives CASSFLAGDTGELFF. V gene TRBV11-1 combines with J gene TRBJ2-2, with 7 bases matching TRBD2. The CDR3 is 15 amino acids. V lost 3 bases and J lost 3; bases outside the gene matches: 4. Germline CDR1 is SGHAT and CDR2 is FQDESV (reference sequence).